The 18 T cell receptor beta chains given below trace back to one sample, sequenced in a study of blood T cell repertoires in COVID-19. Produced via immunoSEQ multiplex PCR; TCRdb's table is partial and in-frame only. The repertoire has under 200,000 clones, more than 85% of them found once; the top ten carry 2% to 2.5%. The sequenced sample was peripheral blood. These receptors originate from a man aged 65 to 79 with active or convalescent COVID-19.

The chain recombines TRBV10-2 with TRBJ2-4; 10 bases map to TRBD2. Germline-derived CDR1 and CDR2 are WSHSY and SAAADI. The CDR3 is 17 residues long. V lost 1 base, J lost 6 bases, and 9 bases stayed unmatched. The CDR3 DNA follows: TGCGCCAGCAGTGAGTTAGTAGCGGGAGGTCTAAGAAACATTCAGTACTTC. Translated, it gives CASSELVAGGLRNIQYF.

The V gene is TRBV28, the J gene TRBJ1-2; D is uncertain. The CDR3 totals 14 residues. V lost 2 bases to trimming and J lost 7 bases, with 14 bases between them. CDR1 is MDHEN, CDR2 SYDVKM, per germline. The CDR3 loop reads CASSLPQTSSGYTF. The CDR3 region has the DNA TGTGCCAGCAGTTTACCCCAGACTTCGAGTGGCTACACCTTC.

The chain couples TRBV7-8 to TRBJ2-1, with TRBD2 matching 7 bases. Trimming cost V 2 bases and J 2 bases; bases outside gene matches: 3. CDR1 and CDR2 (germline): SGHVS, FQNEAQ. CDR3 size: 15 residues. CDR3 in DNA: TGTGCCAGCAGCTTAATTGCGGGAGCCTACAATGAGCAGTTCTTC. This translates into CASSLIAGAYNEQFF.

The genes are TRBV7-2 and TRBJ2-3, with TRBD2 matching 8 bases. J gave up 5 bases and V 5 bases, and 15 bases lay outside the gene matches. CDR3 length: 17 residues. From germline, CDR1 is SGHTA and CDR2 FQGNSA. CDR3 bases: TGTGCCAGCAGCGCCAGGGTAACTAGCGGTTTAGGAGATACGCAGTATTTT. Residues: CASSARVTSGLGDTQYF.

This rearrangement joins TRBV7-6 to TRBJ2-4, with D hard to call. There are 16 residues in the CDR3. Germline CDR1 SGHVS, CDR2 FNYEAQ. Trimming took off 5 bases at V and 2 bases at J, with 16 bases between the two ends. CDR3: CASSPSSLGPKNIQYF. The CDR3 DNA is TGTGCCAGCAGCCCCAGCTCCCTTGGGCCCAAAAACATTCAGTACTTC.

The chain uses TRBV18 and TRBJ2-7; a possible D gene is TRBD1 (5 bases). Trimming left V 0 bases short and J 7 bases short, with 19 bases between. CDR1 and CDR2 from the germline V gene are KGHSH and LQKENI. The CDR3 is 16 amino acids. The CDR3 spells CASSPPDTGGAREQYF. The CDR3 DNA sequence: TGTGCCAGCTCACCACCGGACACAGGCGGAGCGAGGGAGCAGTACTTC.

The chain is built from TRBV30 and TRBJ2-6; 8 bases fit TRBD2. The V segment lost 2 bases and the J segment 0 bases; nucleotides outside the gene matches: 3. The V gene's germline CDR1 is GTSNPN and CDR2 SVGIG (reference sequence). The CDR3 extends over 16 amino acids. As DNA, the CDR3 is TGTGCCTGGAGTCCCCGGGGGGGCTCTGGGGCCAACGTCCTGACTTTC. It encodes CAWSPRGGSGANVLTF.

This clone was detected only once. The rearrangement links TRBV4-1 to TRBJ2-3; 9 positions match TRBD2. The CDR3 runs 16 residues. Germline loops: CDR1 MGHRA, CDR2 YSYEKL. V lost 0 bases, J lost 1 base, and 2 bases stayed unmatched. CDR3 DNA sequence: TGCGCCAGCAGCCAAGAGTCTAGCGGGGGCACAGATACGCAGTATTTT. This codes for CASSQESSGGTDTQYF.

The DNA for the CDR3 is TGTGCCAGCAGATTGGGACAGCAAATTACCATATATTTT. Its translation: CASRLGQQITIYF. The chain combines TRBV12-3 or TRBV12-4 with TRBJ1-3; 7 bases are shared with TRBD1. The ends lost 6 bases at V and 10 bases at J; junction bases unmatched: 9. This CDR3 comprises 13 residues.

The rearrangement joins TRBV6-5 to TRBJ1-5, with D possibly being TRBD1 (5 bases). The CDR3 is 15 amino acids. Germline assignment: CDR1 MNHEY and CDR2 SVGAGI. V was trimmed by 2 bases and J by 5 bases, leaving 13 bases between them. Here the CDR3 reads CASSYVRSRDQPQHF. CDR3 in DNA: TGTGCCAGCAGTTACGTGAGGTCCAGGGATCAGCCCCAGCATTTT.

The chain recombines TRBV28 with TRBJ2-7; 8 nucleotides line up with TRBD1. The CDR3 has 15 residues. Germline V gene lookup returns CDR1 MDHEN and CDR2 SYDVKM. After removal of 5 bases from V and 4 bases from J, the junction contained 10 bases not matched to a gene. DNA of the CDR3: TGTGCCAGCAGTACTAGGGACAGGCGGGTTTACGAGCAGTACTTC. Its translation: CASSTRDRRVYEQYF.

V gene TRBV28 combines with J gene TRBJ1-4; TRBD1 is a possible D gene (6 bases). CDR3 size: 16 residues. In germline, CDR1 is MDHEN, CDR2 SYDVKM. V lost 5 bases and J 1 base, leaving 14 bases between the germline ends. The CDR3 nucleotides are TGTGCCAGCAGTCCCCTGGGGGCAGGAACTAATGAAAAACTGTTTTTT. Its translation is CASSPLGAGTNEKLFF.

The chain joins TRBV5-1 to TRBJ2-2; D ambiguous. Germline V CDR1 and CDR2: SGHRS, YFSETQ. The CDR3 totals 13 residues. V was clipped by 0 bases and J by 3 bases, with 3 bases between them. CDR3 sequence (DNA): TGCGCCAGCAGCTTGGGGCACACCGGGGAGCTGTTTTTT. Its protein is CASSLGHTGELFF.

The V call is TRBV2, the J call TRBJ1-2; D is undetermined. The length of the CDR3 is 13 residues. Germline CDR1 SNHLY, CDR2 FYNNEI. Trimming cost V 1 base and J 7 bases, with 10 bases left between them. The CDR3 sequence: CASSEDPVSGYTF. The DNA of the CDR3 is TGTGCCAGCAGTGAAGATCCCGTTAGTGGCTACACCTTC. Full variable domain (outside the CDR3, taken from reference TRBV2 and TRBJ1-2): EPEVTQTPSHQVTQMGQEVILRCVPISNHLYFYWYRQILGQKVEFLVSFYNNEISEKSEIFDDQFSVERPDGSNFTLKIRSTKLEDSAMYFCASSEDPVSGYTFGSGTRLTVV.

The chain combines TRBV5-4 with TRBJ2-3; D may be TRBD2 (6 bases). Germline V gives CDR1 SGHNT, CDR2 YYREEE (reference sequence). The CDR3 contains 13 residues. The V end was cut by 4 bases, the J end by 6 bases, with 12 bases between. CDR3: CASSPRDSDTQYF. Written as DNA, the CDR3 is TGTGCCAGCAGCCCGCGGGATTCGGATACGCAGTATTTT.

This rearrangement joins TRBV28 to TRBJ1-6; D uncertain. CDR1 MDHEN and CDR2 SYDVKM come from the germline V gene. V was trimmed by 5 bases and J by 8 bases, leaving 7 bases between them. This CDR3 has 12 residues. The CDR3 DNA reads as TGTGCCAGCAGTGCACCGGATTCACCCCTCCACTTT. Its protein product is CASSAPDSPLHF.

The J gene is TRBJ1-3, the V gene TRBV24-1; D possibly corresponds to TRBD1 (6 bases). V lost 5 bases to trimming and J lost 8 bases, with 39 bases between them. CDR1 is KGHDR and CDR2 is SFDVKD in the germline V gene. The CDR3 contains 22 residues. CDR3 nucleotides: TGTGCCACCAGTGTACCGGGACACTATCCCCAAATCGACGCTACGGGAACCGACACCATATATTTT. Its translation: CATSVPGHYPQIDATGTDTIYF.

V is TRBV27 and J is TRBJ2-4; TRBD2 matches at 9 bases. With 4 bases clipped from V and 13 bases from J, the junction kept 11 bases outside the gene matches. Germline CDR1 and CDR2: MNHEY and SMNVEV (reference sequence). The CDR3 totals 14 residues. CDR3 nucleotides: TGTGCCAGCAGTTCCACCCCAGCGGGGGGTTTGCAGTACTTC. It encodes CASSSTPAGGLQYF.